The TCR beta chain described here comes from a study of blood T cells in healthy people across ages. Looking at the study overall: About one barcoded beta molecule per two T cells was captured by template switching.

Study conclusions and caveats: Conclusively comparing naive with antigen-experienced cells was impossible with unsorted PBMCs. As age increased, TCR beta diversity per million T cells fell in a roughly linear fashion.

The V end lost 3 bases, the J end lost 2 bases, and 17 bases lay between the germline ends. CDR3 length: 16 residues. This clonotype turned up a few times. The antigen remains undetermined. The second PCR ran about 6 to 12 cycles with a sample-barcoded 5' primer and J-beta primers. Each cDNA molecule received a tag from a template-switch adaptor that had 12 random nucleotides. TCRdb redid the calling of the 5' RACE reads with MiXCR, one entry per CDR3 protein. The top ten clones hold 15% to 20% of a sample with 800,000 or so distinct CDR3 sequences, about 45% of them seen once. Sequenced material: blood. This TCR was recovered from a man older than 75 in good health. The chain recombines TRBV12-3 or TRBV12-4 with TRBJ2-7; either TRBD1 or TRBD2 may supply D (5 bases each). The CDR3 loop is CASSFWDLGTTYEQYF. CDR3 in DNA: TGTGCCAGCAGTTTTTGGGACCTGGGGACGACCTACGAGCAGTACTTC.